The TCR beta chain described here comes from a study of Siglec-9 on CD8 T cells in melanoma. In the case of this clone: Its specificity is unknown.

Some clones are missing from TCRdb's copy, which holds only in-frame ones; the method was immunoSEQ multiplex PCR. The repertoire holds 25,000 to 35,000 clones, with 80% as singletons. Broader study findings: An effector memory CD8+ T-cell subset seemingly accumulating in melanoma was reportedly marked and regulated by Siglec-9.

V was trimmed by 9 bases and J by 3 bases, leaving 23 bases between them. The CDR3 contains 16 residues. Germline V gene lookup returns CDR1 LNHDA and CDR2 SQIVND (reference sequence). Sequencing used Siglec-9- CD8+ T cells sorted from blood. V gene TRBV19 combines with J gene TRBJ1-2, with D perhaps TRBD1 (6 bases). The sequence was obtained from a human donor in good health. In DNA form, the CDR3 reads TGTGCCAGCTCCCCTCGGGGGGGGCCTCTGTACTATGGCTACACCTTC. Amino acid sequence: CASSPRGGPLYYGYTF.